The 10 T cell receptor beta chains reported below all come from one sample, sequenced in a study of T-cell memory formation after mild COVID-19. One entry per CDR3 protein results from TCRdb running MiXCR on the 5' RACE reads. The repertoire consists of 250,000 to 400,000 distinct CDR3 sequences, with 14% occurring once and the leading ten covering over 20%. The specimen sequenced was PBMCs or a T cell subset sorted from them (not recorded which). Receptors originate from a man aged 18 to 35 who had mild COVID-19 (a few samples of this study predate the infection). Cell type and time point are not known.

J is TRBJ2-5 and V is TRBV2; the D is unclear. Germline CDR1 reads SNHLY; CDR2 reads FYNNEI. Trimming shortened V by 4 bases and J by 5 bases, and 11 bases separated the two germline ends. This CDR3 has 13 residues. The CDR3: CASSAQAKETQYF. CDR3 sequence (DNA): TGTGCCAGCAGTGCCCAGGCGAAGGAGACCCAGTACTTC.

The sample holds a few counts of this clonotype. The chain recombines TRBV29-1 with TRBJ2-3; D possibly corresponds to TRBD1 (6 bases). The CDR3 consists of 13 residues. The V end lost 7 bases, the J end lost 4 bases, and 15 bases lay between the germline ends. Per germline, CDR1 SQVTM and CDR2 ANQGSEA. The CDR3 here is CSAPGQISDTQYF. The CDR3, as DNA: TGCAGCGCCCCGGGACAAATATCAGATACGCAGTATTTT.

The chain has TRBV7-8 and TRBJ1-2; D perhaps matches TRBD1 (6 bases). There are 14 residues in the CDR3. V lost 1 base and J 3 bases, leaving 9 bases between the germline ends. CDR1 is SGHVS and CDR2 is FQNEAQ in the germline V gene. For the CDR3, the DNA is TGTGCCAGCAGCTTAGGGGACACCTACTATGGCTACACCTTC. Protein product: CASSLGDTYYGYTF.

This clonotype was counted a few times. The rearrangement joins TRBV16 to TRBJ1-1, with a possible D match to TRBD1 (5 bases). Germline CDR1 KGHSY, CDR2 FQNENV. The CDR3 totals 15 residues. Trimming stripped 0 bases from V and 3 bases from J, with 11 bases between. Written as DNA, the CDR3 is TGTGCCAGCAGCCAATCTGTGGGCAGGGACACTGAAGCTTTCTTT. As protein: CASSQSVGRDTEAFF.

This clonotype was counted many times. The chain joins TRBV12-3 or TRBV12-4 to TRBJ2-7; weak D call: TRBD1 (6 bases). This CDR3 contains 14 residues. Trimming shortened V by 1 base and J by 3 bases, and 10 bases separated the two germline ends. Written as DNA, the CDR3 is TGTGCCAGCAGTTTAGGGCAGGGGAACTACGAGCAGTACGTC. Its translation: CASSLGQGNYEQYV.

The chain recombines TRBV27 with TRBJ2-3, with D unresolved. There are 15 residues in the CDR3. Germline-derived CDR1 and CDR2 are MNHEY and SMNVEV (reference sequence). V was cut by 3 bases and J by 3 bases, with 13 bases left in between. The CDR3 protein is CASSFWAGATDTQYF. The CDR3 DNA is TGTGCCAGCAGTTTTTGGGCCGGCGCGACAGATACGCAGTATTTT.

This clonotype has more than one count but fewer than ten. The chain has TRBV7-9 and TRBJ2-5; D is undetermined. This CDR3 region has 14 residues. Germline CDR1 is SEHNR and CDR2 is FQNEAQ (reference sequence). V was shortened by 6 bases and J by 5 bases, with 16 bases between the two germline ends. DNA for the CDR3: TGTGCCAGCAGTCATTGGACCCGACGGGAGACCCAGTACTTC. The encoded protein is CASSHWTRRETQYF.

This clonotype has ten or more counts. The chain links TRBV7-3 to TRBJ2-3; TRBD2 matches 9 bases. Germline CDR1 and CDR2: SGHTA and FQGTGA. This CDR3 is 16 amino acids long. Unmatched junction bases numbered 8, after V lost 5 bases and J lost 2 bases. CDR3 loop: CASSALAGTITDTQYF. Written as DNA, the CDR3 is TGTGCCAGCAGCGCTCTAGCGGGAACTATCACAGATACGCAGTATTTT. Combining the CDR3 with reference TRBV7-3 and TRBJ2-3 gives the whole variable domain GAGVSQTPSNKVTEKGKYVELRCDPISGHTALYWYRQSLGQGPEFLIYFQGTGAADDSGLPNDRFFAVRPEGSVSTLKIQRTERGDSAVYLCASSALAGTITDTQYFGPGTRLTVL.

There are a few counts of this clonotype. A much more abundant neighbour one base away suggests this may be a read error. The chain recombines TRBV4-1 with TRBJ1-1; D unclear. The CDR3 covers 13 residues. Germline V lookup: CDR1 MGHRA, CDR2 YSYEKL. The V and J ends lost 0 bases and 1 base respectively, with 3 bases between them. For the CDR3, the DNA is TGCGCCAGCAGCCAAGAGTGGAACACTGAAGCTTTCTTT. It codes for CASSQEWNTEAFF.

V usage is TRBV12-3 or TRBV12-4 and J usage is TRBJ1-6; 7 nucleotides align to TRBD1. V dropped 6 bases and J dropped 9; count of bases not matched to a gene: 8. The CDR3 covers 14 residues. The CDR3 coding sequence is TGTGCCAGCAGCACCGGGACAGAGGGTTCACCCCTCCACTTT. Amino acids: CASSTGTEGSPLHF.